The sequence of this T cell receptor beta chain was determined in a study of metastatic and nonmetastatic thyroid tumors (dated by TCRdb to 2020 to 2022). Broadly, across the study: For patients with malignant and with benign thyroid disease, the researchers compared repertoires between peripheral blood samples and tumor or nodule tissue samples.

V and J are truncated by 2 bases and 6 bases respectively, leaving an intervening sequence of 11 bases. CDR1 SGHRS and CDR2 YFSETQ were looked up in the germline V gene. The CDR3 starts with the cysteine, ends with the phenylalanine, and has 14 residues. Solely the CDR3 DNA is kept, with 42 bases framed from the first base. Turning to this clone: This receptor's antigen is unknown. Since a much larger clone is just one base distant, this may be a read error.

The library was generated by PCR. The instrument given in TCRdb is Illumina HiSeq 4000. High-throughput sequencing was used to profile the TCR beta-chain CDR3 region of each patient. Per the source publication's procedure: The researchers built a classifier to tell apart papillary thyroid cancer patients with distant metastasis, based on CDR3 differences among clinicopathological groups. The Shannon index was used to assess repertoire diversity, and the Morisita-Horn index was used to assess tumor-blood repertoire similarity. The raw public data were reprocessed by TCRdb itself: fastp quality trimming at Q25, MiXCR clonotype calling, in-frame beta chains only. TCRdb's processing, not the authors', yielded these V and J calls. This sample comprises some 31,000 clones, around 7% of them detected only once. Around two fifths of the sample lies in the top ten. Results and caveats for the whole study, not just this receptor: In both blood and tumor samples, malignant tumors were reported to have significantly higher TCR beta diversity than benign nodules.

No treatment had been received by any patient before thyroid surgery. The study retrospectively analysed patient clinical samples collected from the early 2010s to the late 2010s using T-cell receptor beta sequencing. This TCR was sampled from a female donor with papillary thyroid cancer or a benign thyroid nodule (not recorded which). Some clones in this sample may be carry-over from other donors' samples. Sequencing used blood. The chain links TRBV5-1 with TRBJ1-4; D gene: possibly TRBD1, on 5 matching bases. The CDR3: CASSFGASDEKLFF. At the DNA level, the sequence is TGCGCCAGCAGCTTTGGGGCTTCCGATGAAAAACTGTTTTTT.